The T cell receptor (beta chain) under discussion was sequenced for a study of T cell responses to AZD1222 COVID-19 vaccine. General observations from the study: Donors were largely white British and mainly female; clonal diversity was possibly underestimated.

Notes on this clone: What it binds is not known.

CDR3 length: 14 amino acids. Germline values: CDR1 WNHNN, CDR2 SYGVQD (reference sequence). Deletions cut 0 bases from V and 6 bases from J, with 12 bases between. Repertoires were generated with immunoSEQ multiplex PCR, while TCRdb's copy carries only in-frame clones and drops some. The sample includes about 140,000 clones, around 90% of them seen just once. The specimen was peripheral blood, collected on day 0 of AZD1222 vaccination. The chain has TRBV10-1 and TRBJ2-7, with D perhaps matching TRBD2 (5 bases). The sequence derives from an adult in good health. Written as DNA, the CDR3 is TGCGCCAGCAGTGAGTCGCGAGGGATCGGCGAGCAGTACTTC. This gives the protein CASSESRGIGEQYF.